Presented here are 26 T cell receptor beta chains from one specimen sequenced in a study of CD8 T cells in Susac syndrome. With random hexamers, 0.5 to 1 ug RNA was reverse transcribed. TCRdb re-called the immunoSEQ multiplex PCR reads through MiXCR, storing one row per CDR3 protein. Seen here are approximately 130,000 distinct CDR3 sequences, more than 75% observed once, and the top ten hold 0.24%. Sequencing was carried out using CD8+ T cells from PBMCs. The receptors were gathered from a human donor with multiple sclerosis.

The V gene is TRBV4-1, the J gene TRBJ2-1; 8 bases fit TRBD2. The CDR3 sequence is 14 residues long. The junction had 6 bases not matched to a gene; V was cut back by 4 bases and J by 7 bases. Germline CDR1 is MGHRA and CDR2 is YSYEKL. The DNA for the CDR3 is TGCGCCAGCAGCCTCAGCGGGAGTTTTAATGAGCAGTTCTTC. Translation: CASSLSGSFNEQFF.

The gene calls are TRBV5-1 and TRBJ1-1; D remains unclear. CDR1 SGHRS and CDR2 YFSETQ come from the germline V gene. This CDR3 is 14 amino acids long. Deletions cut 0 bases from V and 0 bases from J, with 6 bases between. The CDR3 DNA reads TGCGCCAGCAGCTTGGTCCCCCTGAACACTGAAGCTTTCTTT. This encodes CASSLVPLNTEAFF.

The V and J genes are TRBV5-1 and TRBJ2-3; no reliable D call. This CDR3 spans 14 amino acids. Trimming shortened V by 2 bases and J by 2 bases, and 9 bases separated the two germline ends. The germline CDR1 and CDR2 sequences are SGHRS and YFSETQ. The CDR3 DNA reads TGCGCCAGCAGCTTAAGCGAATACACAGATACGCAGTATTTT. It encodes CASSLSEYTDTQYF.

The chain is built from TRBV6-5 and TRBJ1-3; no clear D. This CDR3 has 12 amino acids. V lost 2 bases to trimming and J lost 5 bases, with 4 bases between them. Germline V gene sequence: CDR1 MNHEY, CDR2 SVGAGI. The CDR3 DNA reads TGTGCCAGCAGTTACAAGAGAAACACCATATATTTT. It encodes CASSYKRNTIYF.

The rearrangement uses TRBV2 and TRBJ2-3; D unclear. Germline values: CDR1 SNHLY, CDR2 FYNNEI. Trimming removed 11 bases at V and 0 bases at J, with 15 bases between. This CDR3 is 14 amino acids long. Here the CDR3 reads CAAPMGTSTDTQYF. Written as DNA, the CDR3 is TGTGCCGCCCCGATGGGAACTAGCACAGATACGCAGTATTTT.

The rearrangement uses TRBV6-2 or TRBV6-3 and TRBJ2-5; D is perhaps TRBD1 or TRBD2 (5 bases each). Germline V gives CDR1 MNHEY, CDR2 SVGEGT. Trimming removed 0 bases from V and 5 bases from J, with 16 bases in between. The CDR3 length is 16 residues. CDR3 DNA: TGTGCCAGCAGTTACTCGGTGGTCAGGGAGAGGGAGACCCAGTACTTC. Protein: CASSYSVVRERETQYF.

V is TRBV2 and J is TRBJ2-1; 11 bases align to TRBD2. V shed 4 bases, J shed 4 bases, and the junction held 12 bases outside the gene matches. Germline CDR1 and CDR2: SNHLY and FYNNEI. This CDR3 spans 18 amino acids. The CDR3 region has the DNA TGTGCCAGCAGTGTCCCCACGTCTAGCGGGAGGCCTTACAATGAGCAGTTCTTC. Its protein is CASSVPTSSGRPYNEQFF.

The V gene is TRBV15, the J gene TRBJ1-1; tentative D call: TRBD1 (5 bases). Trimming removed 4 bases from V and 6 bases from J, with 12 bases in between. The germline V gene encodes CDR1 LNHNV and CDR2 YYDKDF (reference sequence). This CDR3 contains 13 residues. The chain's CDR3 is CATSTEGFAEAFF. The CDR3 DNA reads as TGTGCCACCAGCACGGAGGGGTTCGCTGAAGCTTTCTTT.

The rearrangement joins TRBV12-5 to TRBJ1-2; no firm D call. V was cut by 3 bases and J by 4 bases, with 15 bases left in between. Germline assignment: CDR1 LGHNT and CDR2 FRNRAP. The CDR3 has 15 residues. The CDR3 DNA is TGTGCTAGTGGTTTCGGGAGACTGCTGCCCTATGGCTACACCTTC. Translated, it gives CASGFGRLLPYGYTF.

The chain employs TRBV20-1 and TRBJ1-2; 10 nucleotides line up with TRBD1. Germline-derived CDR1 and CDR2 are DFQATT and SNEGSKA (reference sequence). The CDR3 has 13 amino acids. V was clipped by 8 bases and J by 4 bases; unmatched bases: 7. CDR3 loop: CSQDRGLIYGYTF. The CDR3 bases are TGCAGTCAAGACAGGGGGCTTATCTATGGCTACACCTTC.

CDR3 sequence reads: CASSYTSGLTEKLFF. CDR3 nucleotides: TGCGCCAGCAGCTATACTTCAGGGTTAACTGAAAAACTGTTTTTT. This chain uses TRBV5-1 with TRBJ1-4; the D gene is possibly TRBD1 (5 bases). The germline V and J ends were trimmed by 3 bases and 7 bases, with 16 bases remaining between them. Germline V gives CDR1 SGHRS, CDR2 YFSETQ. This CDR3 contains 15 residues.

The chain has TRBV6-2 or TRBV6-3 and TRBJ2-1; D assignment may be TRBD1 or TRBD2 (5 bases each). Germline V gene sequence: CDR1 MNHEY, CDR2 SVGEGT. The CDR3 runs 14 residues. V was clipped by 5 bases and J by 9 bases, with 17 bases between them. The CDR3 DNA follows: TGTGCCAGCAGTAAGCCCCAGGGAGAGGGTGAGCAGTTCTTC. This codes for CASSKPQGEGEQFF.

This clonotype was seen only a few times. V gene TRBV30 combines with J gene TRBJ2-5, with 11 bases matching TRBD2. V lost 5 bases and J lost 9; bases outside the gene matches: 17. The V gene's germline CDR1 is GTSNPN and CDR2 SVGIG (reference sequence). The CDR3 runs 16 residues. The CDR3 loop is CAWDDRTGASGRPQYF. In DNA form, the CDR3 reads TGTGCCTGGGATGACCGGACAGGGGCTAGCGGGAGGCCCCAGTACTTC.

This sequence joins TRBV5-5 and TRBJ1-1; D ambiguous. CDR1 SGHKS and CDR2 YYEKEE come from the germline V gene (reference sequence). Trimming took off 0 bases at V and 2 bases at J, with 14 bases between the two ends. The CDR3 sequence is 16 residues long. CDR3 in amino acids: CASSLGVGRVNTEAFF. The CDR3 region has the DNA TGTGCCAGCAGCTTGGGGGTTGGACGGGTAAACACTGAAGCTTTCTTT.

The CDR3 DNA reads as TGTGCCAGCAGTTACCTGGACGGAGTAGCCAAAAACATTCAGTACTTC. Protein sequence: CASSYLDGVAKNIQYF. The rearrangement links TRBV27 to TRBJ2-4; no clear D gene. Germline-derived CDR1 and CDR2 are MNHEY and SMNVEV (reference sequence). V was shortened by 4 bases and J by 0 bases, with 13 bases between the two germline ends. This CDR3 has 16 amino acids.

The chain joins TRBV27 to TRBJ2-7, with 8 nucleotides matching TRBD2. From germline, CDR1 is MNHEY and CDR2 SMNVEV (reference sequence). The J segment lost 6 bases and the V segment lost 3 bases, leaving 10 bases of the junction unmatched. The CDR3 contains 15 residues. DNA of the CDR3: TGTGCCAGCAGTTTCGCCCGGGGAGCGGGAGTCGAGCAGTACTTC. Translation: CASSFARGAGVEQYF.

V gene TRBV27 combines with J gene TRBJ2-7, with 7 nucleotides matching TRBD1. This CDR3 has 15 residues. The germline V gene encodes CDR1 MNHEY and CDR2 SMNVEV (reference sequence). With V trimmed by 4 bases and J by 3 bases, 9 bases remained unmatched. The CDR3 sequence: CASSSQQGDLYEQYF. CDR3 bases: TGTGCCAGCAGTTCCCAGCAGGGGGATCTCTACGAGCAGTACTTC.

J is TRBJ2-3 and V is TRBV29-1; 15 nucleotides line up with TRBD2. Unmatched junction bases numbered 9, after V lost 3 bases and J lost 2 bases. The CDR3 is made up of 18 amino acids. Per the germline V gene, CDR1 is SQVTM and CDR2 is ANQGSEA. The CDR3 reads CSVESGGTSGRYTDTQYF. The CDR3 nucleotides read TGCAGCGTTGAGTCGGGGGGGACTAGCGGGAGGTACACAGATACGCAGTATTTT.

The chain carries TRBV4-1 and TRBJ2-5; 8 bases are shared with TRBD2. J lost 5 bases, V lost 0 bases, and 2 bases had no gene match. Germline CDR1 is MGHRA and CDR2 is YSYEKL. The CDR3 is 14 residues long. This chain's CDR3 is CASSQDPGGETQYF. CDR3 coding DNA: TGCGCCAGCAGCCAAGATCCGGGGGGGGAGACCCAGTACTTC.

The chain links TRBV29-1 to TRBJ1-2, with D unclear. With 1 base removed from V and 5 bases from J, the gap between germline ends came to 5 bases. Looked up from germline, CDR1 is SQVTM and CDR2 is ANQGSEA. This CDR3 contains 11 residues. The CDR3 reads CSVEGGYGYTF. CDR3 coding DNA: TGCAGCGTTGAAGGGGGTTATGGCTACACCTTC. The full variable domain, in which reference TRBV29-1 and TRBJ1-2 provide the parts outside the CDR3, is SAVISQKPSRDICQRGTSLTIQCQVDSQVTMMFWYRQQPGQSLTLIATANQGSEATYESGFVIDKFPISRPNLTFSTLTVSNMSPEDSSIYLCSVEGGYGYTFGSGTRLTVV.

This clonotype was recorded a few times. This chain connects TRBV5-4 to TRBJ2-7, with a possible D match to TRBD1 (7 bases). CDR1 SGHNT and CDR2 YYREEE come from the germline V gene (reference sequence). The CDR3 is 15 amino acids. V shed 4 bases and J shed 0 bases, with 14 bases lying between them. CDR3 in DNA: TGTGCCAGCAGCCAGGGGGACTCCCTCTCCTACGAGCAGTACTTC. Amino acids: CASSQGDSLSYEQYF.

The CDR3, as DNA: TGCAGCGTTGAAGAGGGGGTAGGATCCTACGAGCAGTACTTC. It specifies CSVEEGVGSYEQYF. This chain joins TRBV29-1 and TRBJ2-7, with D perhaps matching TRBD1 or TRBD2 (5 bases each). Trimming cost V 0 bases and J 1 base, with 10 bases left between them. The germline gives CDR1 SQVTM, CDR2 ANQGSEA. The CDR3 contains 14 residues.

The chain carries TRBV20-1 and TRBJ2-7; unclear D gene. V was clipped by 3 bases and J by 0 bases, with 9 bases between them. CDR1 is DFQATT and CDR2 is SNEGSKA in the germline V gene (reference sequence). The CDR3 runs to 13 residues. CDR3 protein: CSARTSSSYEQYF. CDR3 bases: TGCAGTGCTAGGACTTCAAGCTCCTACGAGCAGTACTTC.

The chain combines TRBV12-3 or TRBV12-4 with TRBJ1-1; D unresolved. With 3 bases removed from V and 5 bases from J, the gap between germline ends came to 7 bases. CDR3 length equals 12 residues. The CDR3 here is CASSLGWTEAFF. The CDR3 DNA reads TGTGCCAGCAGTTTGGGGTGGACTGAAGCTTTCTTT.

The V and J genes are TRBV5-6 and TRBJ2-7; no clear D. The CDR3 is made up of 15 amino acids. Germline V CDR1 and CDR2: SGHDT, YYEEEE. The V end lost 2 bases, the J end lost 3 bases, and 15 bases lay between the germline ends. The DNA for the CDR3 is TGTGCCAGCAGCTTAGTAAGATACAGTAACTACGAGCAGTACTTC. It translates to CASSLVRYSNYEQYF. Together with reference TRBV5-6 and TRBJ2-7, the CDR3 gives the full variable domain: DAGVTQSPTHLIKTRGQQVTLRCSPKSGHDTVSWYQQALGQGPQFIFQYYEEEERQRGNFPDRFSGHQFPNYSSELNVNALLLGDSALYLCASSLVRYSNYEQYFGPGTRLTVT.

This clonotype was seen just once. This chain links TRBV5-1 with TRBJ2-7, with 10 bases identical to TRBD2. Germline lookup yields CDR1 SGHRS and CDR2 YFSETQ. The V and J ends lost 4 bases and 3 bases, in that order; junction bases with no gene match: 4. This CDR3 is built from 14 residues. CDR3 sequence: CASSEGLANYEQYF. CDR3 nucleotide sequence: TGCGCCAGCAGCGAGGGACTAGCGAACTACGAGCAGTACTTC.